What follows describes a single T cell receptor beta chain. The data were obtained in a study of blood T cell repertoires in COVID-19. Study-wide background: Sources were T cells, B-cell-depleted T cells, or PBMCs; the material itself was cDNA or gDNA.

CDR1 is SGHAT, CDR2 FQNNGV, per germline. V lost 3 bases and J 3 bases, leaving 8 bases between the germline ends. This CDR3 region has 13 residues. Original processing notes: Scientists estimated how many nucleated cells there were by amplifying reference gene primers. Clones were sequenced by immunoSEQ multiplex PCR, and TCRdb holds only the in-frame ones, with some missing. The V and J calls and clone size were taken over from that table, and D and trimming were inferred from the DNA. The sample yields fewer than 300,000 clones, around 90% seen once. The sequencing input was peripheral blood. The V call is TRBV11-2, the J call TRBJ1-1; maybe TRBD1 (6 bases). This TCR was sampled from a man between 60 and 75 years old who had recovered from COVID-19. The CDR3, as DNA: TGTGCCAGCAGCTTTAACAGGGACACTGAAGCTTTCTTT. Translated: CASSFNRDTEAFF.